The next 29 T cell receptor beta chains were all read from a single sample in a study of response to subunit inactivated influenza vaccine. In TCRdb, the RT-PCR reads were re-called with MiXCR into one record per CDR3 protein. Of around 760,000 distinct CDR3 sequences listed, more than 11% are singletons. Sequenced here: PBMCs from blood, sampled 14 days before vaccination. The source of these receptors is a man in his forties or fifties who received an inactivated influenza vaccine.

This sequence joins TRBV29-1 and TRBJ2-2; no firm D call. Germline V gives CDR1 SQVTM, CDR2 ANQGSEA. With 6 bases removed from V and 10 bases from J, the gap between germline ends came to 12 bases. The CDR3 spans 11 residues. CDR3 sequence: CSVQKQMELFF. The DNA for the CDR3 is TGCAGCGTCCAAAAACAGATGGAGCTGTTTTTT.

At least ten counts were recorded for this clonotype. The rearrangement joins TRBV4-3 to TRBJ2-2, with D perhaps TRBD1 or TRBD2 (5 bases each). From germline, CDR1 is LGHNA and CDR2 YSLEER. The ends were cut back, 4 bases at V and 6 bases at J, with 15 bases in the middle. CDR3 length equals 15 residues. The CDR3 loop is CASSLSIGESGELFF. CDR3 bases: TGCGCCAGCAGCCTAAGCATAGGGGAGTCCGGGGAGCTGTTTTTT.

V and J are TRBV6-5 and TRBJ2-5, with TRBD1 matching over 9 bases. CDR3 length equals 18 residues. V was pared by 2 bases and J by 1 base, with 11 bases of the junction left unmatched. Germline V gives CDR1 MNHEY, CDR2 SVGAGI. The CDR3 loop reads CASSYAGQGEGVQETQYF. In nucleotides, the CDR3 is TGTGCCAGCAGTTACGCGGGACAGGGTGAGGGGGTCCAAGAGACCCAGTACTTC.

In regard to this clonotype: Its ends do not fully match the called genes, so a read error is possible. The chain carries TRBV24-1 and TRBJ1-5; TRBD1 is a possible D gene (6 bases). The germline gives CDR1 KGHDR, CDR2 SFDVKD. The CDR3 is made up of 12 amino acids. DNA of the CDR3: TGTGCCATCGGTGGGGGACATCAGCACCAGCATTTT. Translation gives CAIGGGHQHQHF.

CDR3: CSADRGVDEQFF. The CDR3 region has the DNA TGCAGCGCTGATCGAGGGGTCGATGAGCAGTTCTTC. The J gene is TRBJ2-1, the V gene TRBV29-1; D assignment may be TRBD1 or TRBD2 (5 bases each). The ends were cut back, 7 bases at V and 8 bases at J, with 15 bases in the middle. The CDR3 totals 12 residues. Germline CDR1 and CDR2: SQVTM and ANQGSEA.

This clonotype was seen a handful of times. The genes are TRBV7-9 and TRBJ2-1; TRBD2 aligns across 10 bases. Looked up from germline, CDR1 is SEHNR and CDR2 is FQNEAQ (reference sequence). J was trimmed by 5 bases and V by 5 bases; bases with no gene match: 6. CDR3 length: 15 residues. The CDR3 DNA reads TGTGCCAGCAGCCCCTCTAGCGGGAGACACAATGAGCAGTTCTTC. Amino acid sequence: CASSPSSGRHNEQFF.

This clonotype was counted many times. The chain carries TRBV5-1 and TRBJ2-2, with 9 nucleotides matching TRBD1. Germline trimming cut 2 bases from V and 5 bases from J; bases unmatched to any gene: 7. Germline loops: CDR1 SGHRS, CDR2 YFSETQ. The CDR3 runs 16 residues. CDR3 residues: CASSFDGTGRTGELFF. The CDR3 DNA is TGCGCCAGCAGCTTCGACGGGACAGGGAGGACCGGGGAGCTGTTTTTT.

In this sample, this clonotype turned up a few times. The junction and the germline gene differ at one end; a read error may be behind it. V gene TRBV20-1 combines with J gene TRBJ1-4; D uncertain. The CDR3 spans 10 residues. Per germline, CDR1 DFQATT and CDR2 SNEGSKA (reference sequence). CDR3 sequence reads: CSARGEAVIF. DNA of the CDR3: TGCAGTGCTAGGGGAGAGGCGGTGATTTTT.

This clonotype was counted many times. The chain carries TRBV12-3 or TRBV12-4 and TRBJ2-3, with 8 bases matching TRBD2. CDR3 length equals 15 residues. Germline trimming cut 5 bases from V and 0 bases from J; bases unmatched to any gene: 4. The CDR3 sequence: CASSETSVSTDTQYF. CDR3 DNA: TGTGCCAGCAGTGAGACTAGCGTAAGCACAGATACGCAGTATTTT.

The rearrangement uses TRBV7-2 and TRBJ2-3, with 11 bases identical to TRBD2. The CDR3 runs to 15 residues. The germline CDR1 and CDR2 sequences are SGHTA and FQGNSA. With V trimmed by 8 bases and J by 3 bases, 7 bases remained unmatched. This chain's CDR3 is CASLLGLAATDTQYF. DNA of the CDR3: TGTGCCAGCCTCCTGGGACTAGCGGCGACAGATACGCAGTATTTT.

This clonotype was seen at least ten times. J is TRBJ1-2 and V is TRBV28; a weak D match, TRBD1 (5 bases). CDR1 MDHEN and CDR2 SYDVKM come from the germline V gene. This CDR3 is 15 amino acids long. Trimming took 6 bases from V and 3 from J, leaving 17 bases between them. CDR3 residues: CASSPPGPTHYGYTF. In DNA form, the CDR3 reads TGTGCCAGCAGCCCTCCGGGACCTACCCACTATGGCTACACCTTC.

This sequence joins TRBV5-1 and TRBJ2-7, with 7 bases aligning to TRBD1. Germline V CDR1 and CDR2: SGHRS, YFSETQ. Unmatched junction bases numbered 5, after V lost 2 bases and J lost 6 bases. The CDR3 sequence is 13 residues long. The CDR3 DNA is TGCGCCAGCAGCTTACAGGGGACATTCGAGCAGTACTTC. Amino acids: CASSLQGTFEQYF.

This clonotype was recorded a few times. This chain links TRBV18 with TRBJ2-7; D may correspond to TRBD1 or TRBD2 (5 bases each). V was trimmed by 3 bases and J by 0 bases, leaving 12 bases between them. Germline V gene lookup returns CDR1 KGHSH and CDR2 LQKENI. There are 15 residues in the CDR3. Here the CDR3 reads CASSPRGPFSYEQYF. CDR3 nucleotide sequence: TGTGCCAGCTCACCGAGGGGTCCTTTCTCCTACGAGCAGTACTTC.

CDR3 DNA: TGCGCCAGCAGCCAAGATCTAACTCCAACTCAGCCCCAGCATTTT. Translating it yields CASSQDLTPTQPQHF. J is TRBJ1-5 and V is TRBV4-1; D ambiguous. Germline assignment: CDR1 MGHRA and CDR2 YSYEKL. The CDR3 is made up of 15 amino acids. Trimming stripped 0 bases from V and 6 bases from J, with 12 bases between.

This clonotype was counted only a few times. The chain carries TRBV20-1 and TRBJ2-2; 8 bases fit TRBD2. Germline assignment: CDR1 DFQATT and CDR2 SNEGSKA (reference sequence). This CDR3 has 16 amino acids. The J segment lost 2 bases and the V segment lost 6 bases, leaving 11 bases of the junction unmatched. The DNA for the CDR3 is TGCAGTGCATCCGGTAGCGGGGTCCTTAACACCGGGGAGCTGTTTTTT. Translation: CSASGSGVLNTGELFF.

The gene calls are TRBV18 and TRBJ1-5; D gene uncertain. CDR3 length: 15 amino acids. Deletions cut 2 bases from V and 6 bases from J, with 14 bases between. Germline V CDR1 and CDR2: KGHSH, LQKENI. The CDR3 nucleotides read TGTGCCAGCTCACCAGGTTCGGGAAACGGTCAGCCCCAGCATTTT. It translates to CASSPGSGNGQPQHF.

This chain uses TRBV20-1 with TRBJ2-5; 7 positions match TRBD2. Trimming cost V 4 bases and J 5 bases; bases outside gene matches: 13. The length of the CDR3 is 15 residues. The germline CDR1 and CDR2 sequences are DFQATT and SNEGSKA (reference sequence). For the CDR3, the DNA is TGCAGTGCTACCGAAGGCAGGGAGGGTATGGAGACCCAGTACTTC. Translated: CSATEGREGMETQYF.

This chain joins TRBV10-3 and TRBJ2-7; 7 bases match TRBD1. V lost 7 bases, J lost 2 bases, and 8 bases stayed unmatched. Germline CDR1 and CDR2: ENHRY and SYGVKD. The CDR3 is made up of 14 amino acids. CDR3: CAIKLTGAAYEQYF. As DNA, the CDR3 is TGTGCCATCAAGTTAACAGGGGCAGCCTACGAGCAGTACTTC.

Here the CDR3 reads CASSLARGGRTDTQYF. The CDR3 DNA reads as TGCGCCAGCAGCTTGGCCCGGGGGGGAAGAACAGATACGCAGTATTTT. The V and J genes are TRBV5-1 and TRBJ2-3; 8 bases are a match to TRBD2. Germline lookup yields CDR1 SGHRS and CDR2 YFSETQ. V was clipped by 0 bases and J by 3 bases; unmatched bases: 6. The length of the CDR3 is 16 residues.

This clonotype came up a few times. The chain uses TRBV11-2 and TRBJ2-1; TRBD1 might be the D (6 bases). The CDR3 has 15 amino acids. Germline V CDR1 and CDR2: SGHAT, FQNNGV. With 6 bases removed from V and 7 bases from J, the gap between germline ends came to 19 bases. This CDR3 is CASRGLGGRRNEQFF. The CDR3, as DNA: TGTGCCAGCAGAGGGCTTGGGGGCCGAAGGAATGAGCAGTTCTTC. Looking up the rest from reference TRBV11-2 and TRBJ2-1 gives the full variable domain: EAGVAQSPRYKIIEKRQSVAFWCNPISGHATLYWYQQILGQGPKLLIQFQNNGVVDDSQLPKDRFSAERLKGVDSTLKIQPAKLEDSAVYLCASRGLGGRRNEQFFGPGTRLTVL.

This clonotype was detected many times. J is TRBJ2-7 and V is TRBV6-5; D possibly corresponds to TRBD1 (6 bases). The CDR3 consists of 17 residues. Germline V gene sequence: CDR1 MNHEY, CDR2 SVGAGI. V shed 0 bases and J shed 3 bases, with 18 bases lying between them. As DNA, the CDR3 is TGTGCCAGCAGTTACTCTCACCTCGCAGGACAGCGCTACGAGCAGTACTTC. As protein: CASSYSHLAGQRYEQYF.

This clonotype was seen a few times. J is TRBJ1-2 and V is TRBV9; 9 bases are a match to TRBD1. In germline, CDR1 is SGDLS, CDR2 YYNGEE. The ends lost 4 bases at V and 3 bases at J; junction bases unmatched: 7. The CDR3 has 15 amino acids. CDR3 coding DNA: TGTGCCAGCAGCCCAGAGGGACAGGGACACTATGGCTACACCTTC. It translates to CASSPEGQGHYGYTF.

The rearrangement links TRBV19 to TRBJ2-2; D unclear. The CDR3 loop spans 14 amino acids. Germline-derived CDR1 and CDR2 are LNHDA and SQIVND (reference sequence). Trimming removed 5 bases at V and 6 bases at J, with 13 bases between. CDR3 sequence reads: CASSHTNRPGELFF. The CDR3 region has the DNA TGTGCCAGTAGTCATACAAATCGCCCCGGGGAGCTGTTTTTT.

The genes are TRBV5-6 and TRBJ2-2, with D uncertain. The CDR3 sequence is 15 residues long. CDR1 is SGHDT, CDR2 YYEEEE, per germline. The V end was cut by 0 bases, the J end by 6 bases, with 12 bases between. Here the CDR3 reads CASSLAQLFAGELFF. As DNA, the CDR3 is TGTGCCAGCAGCTTGGCCCAACTTTTCGCCGGGGAGCTGTTTTTT.

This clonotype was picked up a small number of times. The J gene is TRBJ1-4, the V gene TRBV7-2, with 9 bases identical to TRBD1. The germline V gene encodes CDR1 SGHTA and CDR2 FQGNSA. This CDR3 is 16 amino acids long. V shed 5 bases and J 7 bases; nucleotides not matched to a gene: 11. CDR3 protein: CASSLHTGGNGEKLFF. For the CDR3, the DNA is TGTGCCAGCAGCCTACATACAGGGGGCAATGGTGAAAAACTGTTTTTT.

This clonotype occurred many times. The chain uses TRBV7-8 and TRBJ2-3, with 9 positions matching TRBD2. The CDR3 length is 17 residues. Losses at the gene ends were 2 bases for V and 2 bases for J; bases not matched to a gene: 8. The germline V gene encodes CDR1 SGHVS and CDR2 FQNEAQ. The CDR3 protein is CASSLWREGQNTDTQYF. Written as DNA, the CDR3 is TGTGCCAGCAGCTTATGGCGGGAGGGCCAGAACACAGATACGCAGTATTTT. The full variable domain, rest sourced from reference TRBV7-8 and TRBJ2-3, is GAGVSQSPRYKVAKRGQDVALRCDPISGHVSLFWYQQALGQGPEFLTYFQNEAQLDKSGLPSDRFFAERPEGSVSTLKIQRTQQEDSAVYLCASSLWREGQNTDTQYFGPGTRLTVL.

CDR3 DNA sequence: TGTGCCATCAGTGAGTCAACTAGCAACAATGAGCAGTTCTTC. Translated: CAISESTSNNEQFF. The chain joins TRBV10-3 to TRBJ2-1, with D perhaps TRBD2 (6 bases). Germline V gives CDR1 ENHRY, CDR2 SYGVKD. The CDR3 runs to 14 residues. Trimming left V 0 bases short and J 5 bases short, with 8 bases between.

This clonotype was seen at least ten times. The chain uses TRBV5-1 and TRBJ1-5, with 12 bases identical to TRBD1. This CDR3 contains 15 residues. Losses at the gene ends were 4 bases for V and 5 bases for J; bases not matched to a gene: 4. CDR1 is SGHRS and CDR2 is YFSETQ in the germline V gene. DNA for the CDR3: TGCGCCAGCAGCCCGGGACAGGGGGCGTATCAGCCCCAGCATTTT. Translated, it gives CASSPGQGAYQPQHF.

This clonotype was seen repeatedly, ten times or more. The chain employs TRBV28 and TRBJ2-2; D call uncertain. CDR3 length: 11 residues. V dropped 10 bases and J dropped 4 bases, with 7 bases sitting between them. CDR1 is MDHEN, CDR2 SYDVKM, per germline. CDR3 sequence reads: CATTGTGELFF. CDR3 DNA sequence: TGTGCCACCACGGGCACCGGGGAGCTGTTTTTT.